This T cell receptor beta chain was identified in a study of blood T cell repertoires in COVID-19. CDR1 is KGHDR and CDR2 is SFDVKD in the germline V gene. V lost 2 bases and J 2 bases, leaving 2 bases between the germline ends. CDR3 length: 12 amino acids. This clone came up once. Only in-frame clones appear in the TCRdb table, and some are missing; sequencing was by immunoSEQ multiplex PCR. The sample lists around 300,000 clones, 85% to 90% occurring once. The chain is built from TRBV24-1 and TRBJ1-1; D gene ambiguous. The source is an older woman who had recovered from COVID-19. The sample comprised PBMCs or T cells enriched from blood (not recorded which). The CDR3 coding sequence is TGTGCCACCAGTGATTCTAACACTGAAGCTTTCTTT. It encodes CATSDSNTEAFF.